The sequence of this T cell receptor beta chain was determined in a study of T cells after posttransplantation cyclophosphamide listed by TCRdb under 2016. Background on the whole study: Using TRB sequencing, the study followed how the T cell repertoire reconstituted after myeloablative bone marrow transplantation in which posttransplantation cyclophosphamide served as GVHD prophylaxis. Blood from every one of the 30 or so PTCy patients who had 1-year posttransplant specimens underwent TRB sequencing. TRB sequencing was also done on up to about 3 additional blood samples from 2 to 5.2 years after transplant in 3 patients, and on pretransplant blood from several patients. Public TRB sequences were searched against a database of over 3,600 sequences associated with responses to pathogens, tumor antigens, self-antigens and alloantigens. Samples from roughly 35 PTCy-treated patients, along with samples from around 16 of their related bone marrow donors, underwent antigen receptor sequencing. TRA and TRB clonality were tightly correlated in roughly ten samples, so subsequent TCR analyses focused on TRB only. Here is what the overall study found, with its caveats: Across roughly 40 patients, recipient CMV seropositivity and CMV reactivation were highly associated with TRB clonality; PTCy diversity was similar to CNI/methotrexate controls. Donor-recipient similarity was low at 1-2 months but rose over the first year, and later blood repertoires were often dominated by donor CD8+ memory clones. The TRB repertoires of T cells infiltrating skin or the GI tract showed only limited overlap with the TRB repertoires found in blood.

The germline V gene encodes CDR1 LNHDA and CDR2 SQIVND (reference sequence). Trimming takes 6 bases from V and 0 bases from J, and the germline ends sit 12 bases apart. The CDR3 measures 15 amino acids from cysteine to phenylalanine. The entry retains the CDR3 DNA only, 45 bases that are in frame from base 1. On the day of marrow donation, related bone marrow donors gave peripheral blood samples. Peripheral blood and bone marrow mononuclear cells were isolated by Ficoll-Hypaque density centrifugation and cryopreserved. Genomic DNA was the input for TRB sequencing, which was run either with the immunoSEQ assay at survey resolution or with the hsTCRB kit. For the original study's pipeline: The immunoSEQ software handled initial read processing, and the LymphoSeq R package was used for repertoire analyses. Clonality was calculated as 1 minus normalized Shannon entropy, and the Gini coefficient was also calculated for each TRB dataset. Phenotypes of unsorted samples were inferred by mapping TRB sequences from sorted subsets of the recipient or donor onto unsorted samples of the same recipient. The table was pulled from immuneACCESS by TCRdb, which kept in-frame rearrangements only. Such tables lose some clones; where checked, under half of the loss comes from unresolved V genes, and the rest has no known cause. For V, J and clone size, that table is used; D and trimming come from the DNA. The data for this sample show about 36,000 clones, each detected more than once. The ten largest clones capture about 1.2% of the sample.

This clone was seen ten or more times. The antigen this receptor binds is unknown. No base qualities exist here, and no much larger clone lies one base off it. The sequence links TRBV19 to TRBJ1-3; the D segment could be TRBD1, given 6 matching bases. Sequenced: PBMCs. The receptor's source is a girl aged 5-17 years in good health, CMV-negative, and a related stem cell transplant donor. Here the CDR3 is given as CASSLDSSSGNTIYF. The DNA is TGTGCCAGTAGCCTGGACAGCAGCTCTGGAAACACCATATATTTT.